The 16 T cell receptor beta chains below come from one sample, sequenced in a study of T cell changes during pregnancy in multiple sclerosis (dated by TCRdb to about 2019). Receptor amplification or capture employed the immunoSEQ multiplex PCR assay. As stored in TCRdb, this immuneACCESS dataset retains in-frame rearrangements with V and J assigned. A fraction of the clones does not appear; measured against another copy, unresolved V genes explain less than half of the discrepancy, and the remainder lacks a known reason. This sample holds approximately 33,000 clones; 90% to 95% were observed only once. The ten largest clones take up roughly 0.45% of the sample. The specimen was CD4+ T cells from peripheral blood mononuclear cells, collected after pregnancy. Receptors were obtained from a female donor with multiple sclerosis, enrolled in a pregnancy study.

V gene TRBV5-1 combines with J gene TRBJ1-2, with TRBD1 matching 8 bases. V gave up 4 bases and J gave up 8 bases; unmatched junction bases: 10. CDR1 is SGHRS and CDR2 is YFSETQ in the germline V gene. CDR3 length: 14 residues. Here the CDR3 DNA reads TGCGCCAGCAGCCCGACAGGGGAAGCGCGGGGCTACACCTTC. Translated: CASSPTGEARGYTF.

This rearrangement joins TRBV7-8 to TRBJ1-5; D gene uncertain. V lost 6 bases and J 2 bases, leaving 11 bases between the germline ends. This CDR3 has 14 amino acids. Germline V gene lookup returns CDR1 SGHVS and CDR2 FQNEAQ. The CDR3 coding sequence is TGTGCCAGCAGTCTCGGTGCGGGCAATCAGCCCCAGCATTTT. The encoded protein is CASSLGAGNQPQHF.

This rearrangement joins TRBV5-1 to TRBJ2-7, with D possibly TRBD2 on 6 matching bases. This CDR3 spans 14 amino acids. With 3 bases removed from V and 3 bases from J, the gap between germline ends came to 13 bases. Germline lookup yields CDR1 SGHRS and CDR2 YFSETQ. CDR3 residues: CASSSGSGDYEQYF. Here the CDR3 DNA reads TGCGCCAGCAGCTCCGGGTCGGGGGACTACGAGCAGTACTTC. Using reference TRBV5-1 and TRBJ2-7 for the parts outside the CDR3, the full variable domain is KAGVTQTPRYLIKTRGQQVTLSCSPISGHRSVSWYQQTPGQGLQFLFEYFSETQRNKGNFPGRFSGRQFSNSRSEMNVSTLELGDSALYLCASSSGSGDYEQYFGPGTRLTVT.

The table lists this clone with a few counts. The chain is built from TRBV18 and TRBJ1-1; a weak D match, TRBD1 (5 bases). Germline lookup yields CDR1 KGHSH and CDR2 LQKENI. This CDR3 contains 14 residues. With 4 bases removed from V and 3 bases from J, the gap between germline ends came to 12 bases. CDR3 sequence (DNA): TGTGCCAGCTCACGGCAGGGAGGGGACACTGAAGCTTTCTTT. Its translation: CASSRQGGDTEAFF. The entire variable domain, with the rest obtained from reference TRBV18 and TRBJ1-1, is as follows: NAGVMQNPRHLVRRRGQEARLRCSPMKGHSHVYWYRQLPEEGLKFMVYLQKENIIDESGMPKERFSAEFPKEGPSILRIQQVVRGDSAAYFCASSRQGGDTEAFFGQGTRLTVV.

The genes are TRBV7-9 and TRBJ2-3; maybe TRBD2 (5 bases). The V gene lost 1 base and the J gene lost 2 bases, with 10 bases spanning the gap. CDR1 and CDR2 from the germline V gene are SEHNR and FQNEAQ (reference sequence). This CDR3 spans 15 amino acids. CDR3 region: CASSLGRWATDTQYF. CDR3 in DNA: TGTGCCAGCAGCTTAGGGAGGTGGGCCACAGATACGCAGTATTTT. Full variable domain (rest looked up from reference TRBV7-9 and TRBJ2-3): DTGVSQNPRHKITKRGQNVTFRCDPISEHNRLYWYRQTLGQGPEFLTYFQNEAQLEKSRLLSDRFSAERPKGSFSTLEIQRTEQGDSAMYLCASSLGRWATDTQYFGPGTRLTVL.

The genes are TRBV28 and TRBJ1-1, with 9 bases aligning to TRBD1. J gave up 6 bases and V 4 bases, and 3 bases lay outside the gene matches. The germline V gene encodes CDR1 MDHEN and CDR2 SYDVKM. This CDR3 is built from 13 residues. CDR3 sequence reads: CASSSRTGAEAFF. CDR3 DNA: TGTGCCAGCAGTTCCCGGACAGGGGCTGAAGCTTTCTTT.

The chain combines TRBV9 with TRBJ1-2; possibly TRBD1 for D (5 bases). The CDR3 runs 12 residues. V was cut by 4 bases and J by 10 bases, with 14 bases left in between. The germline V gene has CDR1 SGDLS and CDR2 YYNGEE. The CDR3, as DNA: TGTGCCAGCAGCTCGAGGACACGCGACTACACCTTC. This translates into CASSSRTRDYTF.

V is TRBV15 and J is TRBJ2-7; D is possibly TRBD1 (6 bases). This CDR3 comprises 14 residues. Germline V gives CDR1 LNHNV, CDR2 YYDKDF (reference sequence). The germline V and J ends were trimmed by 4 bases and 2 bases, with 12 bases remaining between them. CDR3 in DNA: TGTGCCACCAGCACTTTGGGGGCTCCCTACGAGCAGTACTTC. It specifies CATSTLGAPYEQYF.

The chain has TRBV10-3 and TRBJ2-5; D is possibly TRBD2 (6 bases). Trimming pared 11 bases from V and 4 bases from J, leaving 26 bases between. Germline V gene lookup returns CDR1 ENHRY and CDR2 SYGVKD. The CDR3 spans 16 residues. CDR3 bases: TGTGCCTCCCTCCCCTCTCTAAGGGGAGGTGGAGAGACCCAGTACTTC. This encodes CASLPSLRGGGETQYF.

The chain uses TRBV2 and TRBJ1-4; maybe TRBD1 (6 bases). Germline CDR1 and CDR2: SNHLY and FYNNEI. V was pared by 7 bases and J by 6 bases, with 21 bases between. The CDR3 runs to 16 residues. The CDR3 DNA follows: TGTGCCAGCACCAGATTGGGAGACAGGATGTATGAAAAACTGTTTTTT. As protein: CASTRLGDRMYEKLFF.

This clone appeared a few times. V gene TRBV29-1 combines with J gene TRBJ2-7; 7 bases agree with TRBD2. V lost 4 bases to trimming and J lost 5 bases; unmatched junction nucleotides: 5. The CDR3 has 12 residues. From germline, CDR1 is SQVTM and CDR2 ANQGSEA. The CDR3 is CSVGEGRNEQYF. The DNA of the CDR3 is TGCAGCGTTGGGGAGGGCCGGAACGAGCAGTACTTC.

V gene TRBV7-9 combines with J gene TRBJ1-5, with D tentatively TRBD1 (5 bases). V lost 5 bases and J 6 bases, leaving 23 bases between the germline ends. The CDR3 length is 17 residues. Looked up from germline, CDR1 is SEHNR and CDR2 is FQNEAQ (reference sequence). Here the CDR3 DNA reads TGTGCCAGCAGCCCAGGGTCGGGAGGGATTCTGCCTCAGCCCCAGCATTTT. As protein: CASSPGSGGILPQPQHF.

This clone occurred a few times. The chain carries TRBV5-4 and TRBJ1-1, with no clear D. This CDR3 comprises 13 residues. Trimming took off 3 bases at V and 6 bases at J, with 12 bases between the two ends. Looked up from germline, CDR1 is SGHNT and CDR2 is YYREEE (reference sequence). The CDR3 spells CASSSYSPAEAFF. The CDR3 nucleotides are TGTGCCAGCAGCTCCTACTCTCCGGCTGAAGCTTTCTTT. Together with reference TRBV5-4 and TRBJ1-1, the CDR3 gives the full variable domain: ETGVTQSPTHLIKTRGQQVTLRCSSQSGHNTVSWYQQALGQGPQFIFQYYREEENGRGNFPPRFSGLQFPNYSSELNVNALELDDSALYLCASSSYSPAEAFFGQGTRLTVV.

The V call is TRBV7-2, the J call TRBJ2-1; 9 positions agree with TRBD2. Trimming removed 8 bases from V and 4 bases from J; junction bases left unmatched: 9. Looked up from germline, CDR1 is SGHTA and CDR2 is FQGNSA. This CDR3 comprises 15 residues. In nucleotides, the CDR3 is TGTGCCAGCGTCCAAGGGGCGGGAGGGTACAATGAGCAGTTCTTC. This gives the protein CASVQGAGGYNEQFF.

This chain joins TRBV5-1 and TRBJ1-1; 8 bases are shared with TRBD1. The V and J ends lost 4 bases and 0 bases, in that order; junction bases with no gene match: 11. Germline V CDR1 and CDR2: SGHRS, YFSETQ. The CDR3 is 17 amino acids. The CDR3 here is CASSQGRTGLMNTEAFF. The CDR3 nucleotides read TGCGCCAGCAGCCAGGGAAGGACAGGGCTCATGAACACTGAAGCTTTCTTT. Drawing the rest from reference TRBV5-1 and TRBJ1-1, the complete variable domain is KAGVTQTPRYLIKTRGQQVTLSCSPISGHRSVSWYQQTPGQGLQFLFEYFSETQRNKGNFPGRFSGRQFSNSRSEMNVSTLELGDSALYLCASSQGRTGLMNTEAFFGQGTRLTVV.

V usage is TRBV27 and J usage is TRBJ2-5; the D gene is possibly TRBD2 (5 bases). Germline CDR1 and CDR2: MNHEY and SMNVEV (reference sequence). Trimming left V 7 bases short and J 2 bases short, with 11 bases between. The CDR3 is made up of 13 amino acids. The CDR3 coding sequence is TGTGCCAGCATGCGGCGGGTTCAAGAGACCCAGTACTTC. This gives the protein CASMRRVQETQYF.